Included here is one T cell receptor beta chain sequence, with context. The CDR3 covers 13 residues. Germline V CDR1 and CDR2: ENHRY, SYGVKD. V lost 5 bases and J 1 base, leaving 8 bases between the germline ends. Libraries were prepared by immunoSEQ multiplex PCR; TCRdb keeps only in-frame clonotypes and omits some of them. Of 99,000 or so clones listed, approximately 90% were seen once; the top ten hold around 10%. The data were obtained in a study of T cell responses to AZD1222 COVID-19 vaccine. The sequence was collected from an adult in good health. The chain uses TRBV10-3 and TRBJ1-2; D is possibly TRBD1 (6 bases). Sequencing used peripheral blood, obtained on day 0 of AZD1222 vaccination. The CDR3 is CAISLDSNYGYTF. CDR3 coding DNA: TGTGCCATCAGTTTGGACAGTAACTATGGCTACACCTTC.